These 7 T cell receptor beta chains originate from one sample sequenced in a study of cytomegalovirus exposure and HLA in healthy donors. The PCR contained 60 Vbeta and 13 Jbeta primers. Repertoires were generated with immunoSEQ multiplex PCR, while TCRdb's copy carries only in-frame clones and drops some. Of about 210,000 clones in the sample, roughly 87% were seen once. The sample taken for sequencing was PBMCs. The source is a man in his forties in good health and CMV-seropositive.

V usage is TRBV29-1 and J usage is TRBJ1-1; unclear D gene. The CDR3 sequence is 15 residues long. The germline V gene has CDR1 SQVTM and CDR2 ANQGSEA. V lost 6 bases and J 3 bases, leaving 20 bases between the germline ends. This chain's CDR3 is CSVVPDRLRDTEAFF. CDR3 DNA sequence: TGCAGCGTCGTTCCTGACCGGCTTCGGGACACTGAAGCTTTCTTT.

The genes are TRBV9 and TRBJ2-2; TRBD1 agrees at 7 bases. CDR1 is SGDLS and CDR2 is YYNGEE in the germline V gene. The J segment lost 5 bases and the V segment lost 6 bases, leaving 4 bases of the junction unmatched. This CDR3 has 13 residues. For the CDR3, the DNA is TGTGCCAGCAACCAACAGGGGACCGGGGAGCTGTTTTTT. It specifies CASNQQGTGELFF.

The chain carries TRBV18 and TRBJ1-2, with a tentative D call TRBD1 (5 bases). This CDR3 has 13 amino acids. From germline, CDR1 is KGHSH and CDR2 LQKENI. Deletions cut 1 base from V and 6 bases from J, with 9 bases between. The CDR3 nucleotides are TGTGCCAGCTCACCACAGGGGTACGATGGCTACACCTTC. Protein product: CASSPQGYDGYTF.

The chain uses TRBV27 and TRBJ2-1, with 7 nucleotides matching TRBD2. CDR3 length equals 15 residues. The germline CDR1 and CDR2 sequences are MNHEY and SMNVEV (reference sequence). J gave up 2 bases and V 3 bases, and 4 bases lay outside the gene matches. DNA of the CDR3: TGTGCCAGCAGTTTGGTGGGAGGGCCCTACAATGAGCAGTTCTTC. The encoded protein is CASSLVGGPYNEQFF.

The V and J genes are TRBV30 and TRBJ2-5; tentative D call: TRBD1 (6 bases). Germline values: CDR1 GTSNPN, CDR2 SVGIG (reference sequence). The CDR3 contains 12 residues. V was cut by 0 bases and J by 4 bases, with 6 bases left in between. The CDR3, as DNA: TGTGCCTGGAGTGTAGGGGGAGAGACCCAGTACTTC. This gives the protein CAWSVGGETQYF.

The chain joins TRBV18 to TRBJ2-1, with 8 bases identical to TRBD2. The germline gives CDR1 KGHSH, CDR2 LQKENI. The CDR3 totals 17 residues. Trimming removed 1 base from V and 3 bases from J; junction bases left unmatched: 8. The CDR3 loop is CASSPRSPAGDYNEQFF. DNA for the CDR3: TGTGCCAGCTCACCACGGTCGCCAGCGGGGGACTACAATGAGCAGTTCTTC.

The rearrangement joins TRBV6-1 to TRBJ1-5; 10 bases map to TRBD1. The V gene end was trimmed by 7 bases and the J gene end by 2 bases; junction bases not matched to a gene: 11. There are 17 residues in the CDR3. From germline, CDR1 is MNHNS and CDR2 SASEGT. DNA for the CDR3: TGTGCCAGCACTGACCCCCGAGGACAGGGGGGCAATCAGCCCCAGCATTTT. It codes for CASTDPRGQGGNQPQHF.